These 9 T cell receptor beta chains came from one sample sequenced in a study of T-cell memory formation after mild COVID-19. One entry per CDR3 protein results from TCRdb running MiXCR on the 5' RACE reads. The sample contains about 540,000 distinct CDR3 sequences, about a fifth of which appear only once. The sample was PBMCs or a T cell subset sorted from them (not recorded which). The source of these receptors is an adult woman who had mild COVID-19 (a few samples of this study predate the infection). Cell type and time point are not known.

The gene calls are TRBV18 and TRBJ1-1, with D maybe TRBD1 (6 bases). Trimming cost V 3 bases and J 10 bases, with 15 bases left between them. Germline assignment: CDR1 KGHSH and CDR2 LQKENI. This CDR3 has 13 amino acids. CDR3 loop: CASSPSGDPAAFF. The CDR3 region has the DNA TGTGCCAGCTCACCTTCAGGGGACCCAGCAGCTTTCTTT. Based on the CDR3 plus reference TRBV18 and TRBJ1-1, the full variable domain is NAGVMQNPRHLVRRRGQEARLRCSPMKGHSHVYWYRQLPEEGLKFMVYLQKENIIDESGMPKERFSAEFPKEGPSILRIQQVVRGDSAAYFCASSPSGDPAAFFGQGTRLTVV.

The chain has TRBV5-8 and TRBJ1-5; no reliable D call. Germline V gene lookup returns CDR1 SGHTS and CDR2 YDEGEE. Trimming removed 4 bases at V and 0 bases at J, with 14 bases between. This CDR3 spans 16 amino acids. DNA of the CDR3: TGTGCCAGCAGCGCGGCTTGGCATTATAGCAATCAGCCCCAGCATTTT. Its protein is CASSAAWHYSNQPQHF.

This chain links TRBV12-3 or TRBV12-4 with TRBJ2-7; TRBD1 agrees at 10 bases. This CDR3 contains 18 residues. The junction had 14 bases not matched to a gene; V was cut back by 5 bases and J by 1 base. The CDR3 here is CASSRGGTGVGGSYEQYF. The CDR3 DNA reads TGTGCCAGCAGTCGCGGGGGGACAGGGGTCGGAGGTTCCTACGAGCAGTACTTC.

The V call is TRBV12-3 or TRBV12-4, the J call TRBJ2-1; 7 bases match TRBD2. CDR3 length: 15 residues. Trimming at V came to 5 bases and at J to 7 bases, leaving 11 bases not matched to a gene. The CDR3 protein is CASSLGGGPKNEQFF. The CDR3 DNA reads TGTGCCAGCAGTCTCGGGGGAGGGCCTAAGAATGAGCAGTTCTTC.

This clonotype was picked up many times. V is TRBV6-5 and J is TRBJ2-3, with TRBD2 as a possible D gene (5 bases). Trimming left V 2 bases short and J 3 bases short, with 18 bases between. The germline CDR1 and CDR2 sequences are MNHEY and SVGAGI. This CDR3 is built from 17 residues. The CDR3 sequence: CASSYRPLASETDTQYF. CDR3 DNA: TGTGCCAGCAGTTACCGCCCGCTAGCCTCGGAAACAGATACGCAGTATTTT.

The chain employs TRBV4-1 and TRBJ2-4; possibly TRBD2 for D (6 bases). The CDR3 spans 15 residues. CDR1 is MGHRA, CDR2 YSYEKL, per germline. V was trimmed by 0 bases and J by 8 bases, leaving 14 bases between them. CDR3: CASSQDGGPGDIQYF. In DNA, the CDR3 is TGCGCCAGCAGCCAAGATGGTGGACCGGGGGACATTCAGTACTTC.

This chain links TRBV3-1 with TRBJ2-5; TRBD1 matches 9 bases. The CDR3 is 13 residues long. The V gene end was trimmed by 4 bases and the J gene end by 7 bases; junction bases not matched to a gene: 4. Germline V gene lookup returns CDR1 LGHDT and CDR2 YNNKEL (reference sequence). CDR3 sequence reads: CASSRDRVVTQYF. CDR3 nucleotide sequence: TGTGCCAGCAGCCGGGACAGGGTGGTGACCCAGTACTTC.

This CDR3 reads CASSFGRVRWDTEAFF. The CDR3 nucleotides read TGTGCCAGCAGCTTTGGTAGGGTCCGATGGGACACTGAAGCTTTCTTT. This rearrangement joins TRBV5-4 to TRBJ1-1; no reliable D call. The length of the CDR3 is 16 residues. V lost 2 bases and J lost 3, with 17 bases in between. Looked up from germline, CDR1 is SGHNT and CDR2 is YYREEE (reference sequence).

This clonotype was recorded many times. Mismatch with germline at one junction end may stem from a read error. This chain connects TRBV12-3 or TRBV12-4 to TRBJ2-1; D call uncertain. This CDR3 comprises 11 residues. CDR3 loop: CASSLAGEQFF. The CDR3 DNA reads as TGCGCCAGCAGCTTGGCCGGGGAGCAGTTCTTC.